This passage covers 31 T cell receptor beta chains from one sample sequenced in a study of shared clonotypes between healthy human individuals (dated by TCRdb to about 2020). The library was generated by the immunoSEQ multiplex PCR assay. As stored in TCRdb, this immuneACCESS dataset retains in-frame rearrangements with V and J assigned. A fraction of the clones does not appear; measured against another copy, unresolved V genes explain less than half of the discrepancy, and the remainder lacks a known reason. In this sample the table shows approximately 2.5 million clones, around nine tenths of which occur a single time. 0.13% to 0.15% of the sample is held by the ten biggest clonotypes. The material sequenced was naive CD4+ T cells sorted from blood. This sample's cell subset or site label indicates: CD45RA+ positively selected. The receptors derive from a young man in good health.

This clone was seen more than once but under ten times. This chain connects TRBV4-2 to TRBJ1-1; D remains unclear. CDR3 length: 15 residues. Trimming took off 0 bases at V and 1 base at J, with 9 bases between the two ends. Germline-derived CDR1 and CDR2 are LGHNA and YNFKEQ. CDR3 sequence: CASSQDGAPNTEAFF. As DNA, the CDR3 is TGTGCCAGCAGCCAAGATGGAGCACCGAACACTGAAGCTTTCTTT.

The chain recombines TRBV14 with TRBJ2-3, with D perhaps given as TRBD1 or TRBD2 (5 bases each). The V gene lost 4 bases and the J gene lost 5 bases, with 16 bases spanning the gap. The CDR3 length is 15 residues. Looked up from germline, CDR1 is SGHDN and CDR2 is FVKESK. The CDR3 DNA reads TGTGCCAGCAGCCTGGAGGCAGGGAACCAAGATACGCAGTATTTT. Protein product: CASSLEAGNQDTQYF.

The chain combines TRBV19 with TRBJ2-1; D gene unclear. Germline V CDR1 and CDR2: LNHDA, SQIVND (reference sequence). CDR3 length: 11 residues. Trimming took 0 bases from V and 9 from J, leaving 3 bases between them. CDR3: CASSIESEQFF. CDR3 nucleotide sequence: TGTGCCAGTAGTATAGAGAGTGAGCAGTTCTTC.

This chain connects TRBV5-1 to TRBJ2-7; D is tentatively TRBD1 or TRBD2 (5 bases each). Germline loops: CDR1 SGHRS, CDR2 YFSETQ. The CDR3 covers 13 residues. Trimming cost V 2 bases and J 5 bases, with 11 bases left between them. CDR3 sequence (DNA): TGCGCCAGCAGCTTCTCGGGGCGCCACGAGCAGTACTTC. It translates to CASSFSGRHEQYF. Full variable domain (missing parts from reference TRBV5-1 and TRBJ2-7): KAGVTQTPRYLIKTRGQQVTLSCSPISGHRSVSWYQQTPGQGLQFLFEYFSETQRNKGNFPGRFSGRQFSNSRSEMNVSTLELGDSALYLCASSFSGRHEQYFGPGTRLTVT.

This clone was observed a handful of times. This chain links TRBV25-1 with TRBJ1-1; the D gene is possibly TRBD1 (5 bases). This CDR3 is built from 16 residues. Trimming stripped 6 bases from V and 1 base from J, with 18 bases between. Germline V gives CDR1 MGHDK, CDR2 SYGVNS. CDR3 in amino acids: CASSDDNRGKNTEAFF. The DNA for the CDR3 is TGTGCCAGCAGCGACGACAATCGGGGGAAGAACACTGAAGCTTTCTTT.

The chain joins TRBV19 to TRBJ1-4; a weak D match, TRBD1 (6 bases). Germline V lookup: CDR1 LNHDA, CDR2 SQIVND (reference sequence). With 3 bases removed from V and 5 bases from J, the gap between germline ends came to 25 bases. This CDR3 spans 19 amino acids. CDR3 amino acids: CASSISLWSQGRGNEKLFF. The CDR3 DNA is TGTGCCAGTAGTATTTCTCTATGGTCTCAAGGCAGGGGAAATGAAAAACTGTTTTTT.

V gene TRBV23-1 combines with J gene TRBJ2-7; D call uncertain. TRBV23-1 is an ORF, with its function uncertain. V lost 0 bases to trimming and J lost 4 bases, with 16 bases between them. CDR3 length equals 16 residues. CDR3 DNA: TGCGCCAGCAGTCAATCGCCTTTACCGATAATTTACGAGCAGTACTTC. Its translation: CASSQSPLPIIYEQYF.

The chain joins TRBV19 to TRBJ1-2, with TRBD1 as a possible D gene (6 bases). CDR1 LNHDA and CDR2 SQIVND come from the germline V gene (reference sequence). This CDR3 contains 14 residues. The V gene lost 3 bases and the J gene lost 5 bases, with 13 bases spanning the gap. The CDR3 here is CASSISGARYGYTF. Written as DNA, the CDR3 is TGTGCCAGTAGTATTTCAGGGGCGAGGTATGGCTACACCTTC.

The chain is built from TRBV5-5 and TRBJ2-1; TRBD1 agrees at 8 bases. From germline, CDR1 is SGHKS and CDR2 YYEKEE (reference sequence). V gave up 3 bases and J gave up 8 bases; unmatched junction bases: 13. The length of the CDR3 is 16 residues. In DNA form, the CDR3 reads TGTGCCAGCAGCTACTTTACAGGGGGTAAGGACTATGAGCAGTTCTTC. Translated, it gives CASSYFTGGKDYEQFF.

The gene calls are TRBV7-8 and TRBJ2-3; 11 bases are a match to TRBD2. Germline lookup yields CDR1 SGHVS and CDR2 FQNEAQ. The CDR3 has 16 residues. Trimming removed 4 bases from V and 4 bases from J; junction bases left unmatched: 7. The CDR3 sequence: CASSSNSGRAADTQYF. CDR3 coding DNA: TGTGCCAGCAGCTCGAATAGCGGGAGGGCCGCAGATACGCAGTATTTT.

This chain joins TRBV5-1 and TRBJ2-7; D might be TRBD1 (5 bases). The CDR3 extends over 13 amino acids. The germline CDR1 and CDR2 sequences are SGHRS and YFSETQ. Trimming took 5 bases from V and 3 from J, leaving 12 bases between them. CDR3 sequence: CASRTNQGYEQYF. The CDR3 region has the DNA TGCGCCAGCAGAACAAACCAGGGCTACGAGCAGTACTTC. Full variable domain (outside the CDR3, taken from reference TRBV5-1 and TRBJ2-7): KAGVTQTPRYLIKTRGQQVTLSCSPISGHRSVSWYQQTPGQGLQFLFEYFSETQRNKGNFPGRFSGRQFSNSRSEMNVSTLELGDSALYLCASRTNQGYEQYFGPGTRLTVT.

V is TRBV20-1 and J is TRBJ1-5; D is unclear. V gave up 4 bases and J gave up 11 bases, with 12 bases separating them. This CDR3 region has 11 residues. Germline CDR1 and CDR2: DFQATT and SNEGSKA (reference sequence). DNA of the CDR3: TGCAGTGCTACGGGCTCCGGGGCCCAGCATTTT. Amino acid sequence: CSATGSGAQHF.

CDR3 residues: CASSIGSLNTGELFF. The CDR3 DNA reads as TGTGCCAGTAGTATAGGCAGCCTGAACACCGGGGAGCTGTTTTTT. The chain employs TRBV19 and TRBJ2-2; D is unresolved. In germline, CDR1 is LNHDA, CDR2 SQIVND (reference sequence). This CDR3 comprises 15 residues. V lost 1 base, J lost 1 base, and 7 bases lay in between.

The rearrangement uses TRBV5-1 and TRBJ1-1; D is unclear. The CDR3 runs 14 residues. Germline loops: CDR1 SGHRS, CDR2 YFSETQ. Trimming removed 4 bases from V and 7 bases from J, with 17 bases in between. CDR3 in DNA: TGCGCCAGCAGCATCATACAAGGGCCGGGTGAAGCTTTCTTT. The encoded protein is CASSIIQGPGEAFF.

The chain links TRBV18 to TRBJ1-1; the match to TRBD1 covers 7 bases. Trimming took 2 bases from V and 0 from J; bases not matched to a gene: 3. Germline lookup yields CDR1 KGHSH and CDR2 LQKENI. The CDR3 extends over 15 amino acids. The chain's CDR3 is CASSPGTVMNTEAFF. The CDR3 DNA sequence: TGTGCCAGCTCACCAGGGACAGTCATGAACACTGAAGCTTTCTTT.

The chain combines TRBV6-5 with TRBJ1-5; unclear D gene. Germline V gene data show CDR1 as MNHEY and CDR2 as SVGAGI. V dropped 8 bases and J dropped 5 bases, with 10 bases sitting between them. There are 12 residues in the CDR3. CDR3 loop: CASAAADQPQHF. The CDR3 DNA reads as TGTGCCAGCGCGGCTGCGGATCAGCCCCAGCATTTT.

This rearrangement joins TRBV21-1 to TRBJ1-3; the listed D gene, TRBD1, was not tested against the DNA. TRBV21-1 is termed a pseudogene. The CDR3 extends over 17 amino acids. The CDR3 spells CASSKIRGQNSGNTIYF. Here the CDR3 DNA reads TGTGCCAGCAGCAAAATCAGGGGGCAAAATTCTGGAAACACCATATATTTT.

This clone was seen just once. The CDR3 DNA follows: TGTGCCAGCAGACCGACAGGGGAGAGGAATTCACCCCTCCACTTT. It translates to CASRPTGERNSPLHF. The chain couples TRBV28 to TRBJ1-6, with 8 bases identical to TRBD1. Germline CDR1 is MDHEN and CDR2 is SYDVKM. The CDR3 totals 15 residues. The V segment lost 6 bases and the J segment 7 bases; nucleotides outside the gene matches: 8.

The CDR3 DNA is TGTGCCAGCAGCGCGGATACAGGGGCCACAGCTATAGGCTACACCTTC. It translates to CASSADTGATAIGYTF. J is TRBJ1-2 and V is TRBV5-6, with 7 bases matching TRBD1. The CDR3 is 16 amino acids. The trim removed 4 bases at V and 8 bases at J, leaving 17 bases unmatched. Germline V gene sequence: CDR1 SGHDT, CDR2 YYEEEE.

This clone showed up just once. The rearrangement joins TRBV5-1 to TRBJ2-3; 9 nucleotides match TRBD2. The germline V gene has CDR1 SGHRS and CDR2 YFSETQ. Germline trimming cut 2 bases from V and 2 bases from J; bases unmatched to any gene: 6. The CDR3 sequence is 16 residues long. The CDR3 region has the DNA TGCGCCAGCAGCTTACTGACTAGCGGAAACACAGATACGCAGTATTTT. It codes for CASSLLTSGNTDTQYF.

For the CDR3, the DNA is TGCGCCAGCCGCCGCAGTGGGGGCGGCGAGCAGTACTTC. Amino acids: CASRRSGGGEQYF. V usage is TRBV10-1 and J usage is TRBJ2-7, with D perhaps matching TRBD1 (6 bases). The germline CDR1 and CDR2 sequences are WNHNN and SYGVQD (reference sequence). V was cut by 8 bases and J by 6 bases, with 17 bases left in between. The CDR3 runs 13 residues.

This clone was seen once. The rearrangement uses TRBV10-3 and TRBJ1-6; TRBD1 agrees at 11 bases. In germline, CDR1 is ENHRY, CDR2 SYGVKD. CDR3 length equals 14 residues. V trimming: 6 bases; J trimming: 9 bases; junction bases outside the gene matches: 4. CDR3 sequence: CAIRTGTGGSPLHF. Here the CDR3 DNA reads TGTGCCATCAGGACCGGGACAGGGGGTTCACCCCTCCACTTT.

Note on this clone: Mismatch with germline at one junction end may stem from a read error. The CDR3 reads CASSLAGETSF. The CDR3 DNA reads as TGTGCCAGCAGTTTGGCAGGGGAGACTTCCTTC. This sequence joins TRBV28 and TRBJ1-2; TRBD1 might be the D (6 bases). CDR3 length: 11 residues. Looked up from germline, CDR1 is MDHEN and CDR2 is SYDVKM.

This chain uses TRBV7-9 with TRBJ2-3, with 9 positions matching TRBD1. V lost 5 bases and J lost 2; bases outside the gene matches: 8. CDR3 size: 16 residues. Germline CDR1 reads SEHNR; CDR2 reads FQNEAQ (reference sequence). CDR3 residues: CASSPGQGFFTDTQYF. DNA of the CDR3: TGTGCCAGCAGCCCGGGACAGGGTTTCTTCACAGATACGCAGTATTTT.

Comments on this clone: Other DNA sequences in the sample encode the same CDR3. The chain carries TRBV5-4 and TRBJ1-2; a possible D gene is TRBD1 (5 bases). The CDR3 extends over 14 amino acids. Trimming left V 0 bases short and J 2 bases short, with 8 bases between. The germline CDR1 and CDR2 sequences are SGHNT and YYREEE (reference sequence). As DNA, the CDR3 is TGTGCCAGCAGCTTGGCCGGGACGAACTATGGCTACACCTTC. This encodes CASSLAGTNYGYTF. Drawing the rest from reference TRBV5-4 and TRBJ1-2, the complete variable domain is ETGVTQSPTHLIKTRGQQVTLRCSSQSGHNTVSWYQQALGQGPQFIFQYYREEENGRGNFPPRFSGLQFPNYSSELNVNALELDDSALYLCASSLAGTNYGYTFGSGTRLTVV.

The V and J genes are TRBV7-2 and TRBJ2-3; D remains ambiguous. Germline V CDR1 and CDR2: SGHTA, FQGNSA. The CDR3 is 15 amino acids. V was trimmed by 5 bases and J by 9 bases, leaving 21 bases between them. The CDR3 region is CASSRRTAPFWTQYF. The CDR3 coding sequence is TGTGCCAGCAGCCGCCGGACCGCTCCCTTCTGGACGCAGTATTTT. Combining the CDR3 with reference TRBV7-2 and TRBJ2-3 gives the whole variable domain GAGVSQSPSNKVTEKGKDVELRCDPISGHTALYWYRQSLGQGLEFLIYFQGNSAPDKSGLPSDRFSAERTGGSVSTLTIQRTQQEDSAVYLCASSRRTAPFWTQYFGPGTRLTVL.

The rearrangement uses TRBV5-6 and TRBJ1-6; D is undetermined. Per the germline V gene, CDR1 is SGHDT and CDR2 is YYEEEE. The germline V and J ends were trimmed by 0 bases and 7 bases, with 8 bases remaining between them. This CDR3 comprises 14 residues. The CDR3 DNA reads TGTGCCAGCAGCTTGGGAAGCGTCAATTCACCCCTCCACTTT. This encodes CASSLGSVNSPLHF. Combining the CDR3 with reference TRBV5-6 and TRBJ1-6 gives the whole variable domain DAGVTQSPTHLIKTRGQQVTLRCSPKSGHDTVSWYQQALGQGPQFIFQYYEEEERQRGNFPDRFSGHQFPNYSSELNVNALLLGDSALYLCASSLGSVNSPLHFGNGTRLTVT.

There are a few counts of this clone. The J gene is TRBJ1-5, the V gene TRBV28; D unclear. The CDR3 consists of 14 residues. Trimming removed 3 bases at V and 4 bases at J, with 10 bases between. The germline gives CDR1 MDHEN, CDR2 SYDVKM. CDR3 nucleotide sequence: TGTGCCAGCAGTTTCCCGCTCCGGAATCAGCCCCAGCATTTT. Amino acid sequence: CASSFPLRNQPQHF.

This chain joins TRBV30 and TRBJ1-4; D is uncertain. CDR3 size: 13 residues. The V end was cut by 4 bases, the J end by 8 bases, with 14 bases between. Per the germline V gene, CDR1 is GTSNPN and CDR2 is SVGIG (reference sequence). DNA of the CDR3: TGTGCCTGGAAAGGGAGCCTCGGGGAAAAACTGTTTTTT. This translates into CAWKGSLGEKLFF.

The CDR3 loop reads CASSRPRAGGPTDTQYF. The CDR3 nucleotides are TGTGCCAGCAGCCGTCCCCGAGCGGGGGGGCCGACAGATACGCAGTATTTT. The V call is TRBV11-2, the J call TRBJ2-3, with 10 bases identical to TRBD2. The CDR3 totals 17 residues. In germline, CDR1 is SGHAT, CDR2 FQNNGV. With 5 bases clipped from V and 3 bases from J, the junction kept 11 bases outside the gene matches.

V gene TRBV7-8 combines with J gene TRBJ1-1; D is undetermined. Germline values: CDR1 SGHVS, CDR2 FQNEAQ. The CDR3 consists of 12 residues. V gave up 8 bases and J gave up 3 bases, with 10 bases separating them. In nucleotides, the CDR3 is TGTGCCAGCTCGGCGGTGTACACTGAAGCTTTCTTT. Translating gives CASSAVYTEAFF.